This TCR beta chain was identified during a study of molecular identifiers for immune sequencing clone quantification. Study at large: Replicate RNA from about 20,000 or 100,000 naive CD8 T cells formed five aliquots; four were sequenced. Points from the study as a whole: Spiked Jurkat TCR RNA equal to one cell could reportedly be picked out among some 1 million naive cells.

The V segment lost 4 bases and the J segment 5 bases; nucleotides outside the gene matches: 5. The CDR3 covers 13 residues. Germline lookup yields CDR1 SGHRS and CDR2 YFSETQ. Notes on this clonotype: The antigen remains unidentified.

A CD8+CD4-CCR7+CD45RA+ phenotype served as the sorting definition for naive CD8 T cells. MiXCR was run by TCRdb on the PCR reads, yielding one entry per CDR3 protein. The table records 550,000 to 750,000 distinct CDR3 sequences, less than 20% of them present only once. This clonotype was obtained from a human donor in good health. Some libraries in this study had Jurkat cell RNA spiked in. The V gene is TRBV5-1, the J gene TRBJ2-7; TRBD1 agrees at 8 bases. The sample was naive CD8+ T cells from blood, with Jurkat cell RNA spiked in. Subset defined: FACS-sorted CD8+CD4-CCR7+CD45RA+ naive T cells. CDR3 residues: CASSDGQGHEQYF. In nucleotides, the CDR3 is TGCGCCAGCAGCGATGGACAGGGCCACGAGCAGTACTTC. The full variable domain, rest sourced from reference TRBV5-1 and TRBJ2-7, is KAGVTQTPRYLIKTRGQQVTLSCSPISGHRSVSWYQQTPGQGLQFLFEYFSETQRNKGNFPGRFSGRQFSNSRSEMNVSTLELGDSALYLCASSDGQGHEQYFGPGTRLTVT.